Listed here are 22 T cell receptor beta chains from one sample, sequenced in a study of blood T cell repertoires in COVID-19. TCRdb keeps only in-frame clones here, not all; method: immunoSEQ multiplex PCR. The table has about 140,000 clones, roughly 86% seen once. Input material: PBMCs or T cells enriched from blood (not recorded which). All receptors derive from a woman in her 50s with acute COVID-19.

This clone was seen a handful of times. The CDR3 DNA is TGTGCCAGCTCACCAGAAAGGACAGGAGAAAAACTGTTTTTT. Protein sequence: CASSPERTGEKLFF. V gene TRBV18 combines with J gene TRBJ1-4, with 7 bases aligning to TRBD1. V lost 2 bases to trimming and J lost 8 bases; unmatched junction nucleotides: 5. The CDR3 runs to 14 residues. Germline lookup yields CDR1 KGHSH and CDR2 LQKENI.

The V and J genes are TRBV12-3 or TRBV12-4 and TRBJ2-3; D gene uncertain. V was pared by 6 bases and J by 6 bases, with 13 bases between. This CDR3 has 13 residues. The CDR3 bases are TGTGCCAGCAGCCCTTATGGGCCCGATACGCAGTATTTT. Translating it yields CASSPYGPDTQYF.

The chain combines TRBV3-1 (or the pseudogene TRBV3-2) with TRBJ2-3; 10 bases line up with TRBD2. This CDR3 has 16 amino acids. Germline V gives CDR1 LGHDT, CDR2 YNNKEL (reference sequence). V lost 3 bases and J lost 6; bases outside the gene matches: 9. DNA of the CDR3: TGTGCCAGCAGCCAGGGGACTAGCGTGAGGGGGGATACGCAGTATTTT. It translates to CASSQGTSVRGDTQYF.

This clone was found a few times. The chain links TRBV7-3 to TRBJ2-5, with TRBD1 identical over 12 bases. V lost 5 bases to trimming and J lost 5 bases; unmatched junction nucleotides: 9. Germline V CDR1 and CDR2: SGHTA, FQGTGA. The length of the CDR3 is 16 residues. The CDR3 reads CASSLLPGQGAETQYF. The CDR3, as DNA: TGTGCCAGCAGCCTTCTACCGGGACAGGGGGCGGAGACCCAGTACTTC.

The CDR3 region has the DNA TGTGCCAGTAAGGAGGACAGGGGGGCGGGGAATTCACCCCTCCACTTT. It is translated as CASKEDRGAGNSPLHF. V usage is TRBV19 and J usage is TRBJ1-6; 10 bases line up with TRBD1. The CDR3 totals 16 residues. Germline CDR1 is LNHDA and CDR2 is SQIVND (reference sequence). V shed 7 bases and J 7 bases; nucleotides not matched to a gene: 10.

This clone was picked up a small number of times. The chain combines TRBV6-5 with TRBJ1-4; D is uncertain. V gave up 10 bases and J gave up 4 bases, with 13 bases separating them. This CDR3 comprises 13 residues. CDR1 is MNHEY, CDR2 SVGAGI, per germline. In DNA form, the CDR3 reads TGTGCCACCTCCAACACGTTTAATGAAAAACTGTTTTTT. It yields the protein CATSNTFNEKLFF.

A single count supports this clone. This chain connects TRBV19 to TRBJ1-1; 8 bases are a match to TRBD1. Germline V gives CDR1 LNHDA, CDR2 SQIVND (reference sequence). There are 14 residues in the CDR3. V lost 7 bases to trimming and J lost 4 bases; unmatched junction nucleotides: 8. CDR3 nucleotide sequence: TGTGCCAGTAACCAAGGACAGGGTGGCACTGAAGCTTTCTTT. It codes for CASNQGQGGTEAFF.

In the case of this clone: The same CDR3 arises from other DNA sequences in this sample as well. This chain joins TRBV5-6 and TRBJ2-7, with D maybe TRBD1 (7 bases). The germline V and J ends were trimmed by 7 bases and 5 bases, with 19 bases remaining between them. The CDR3 loop spans 14 amino acids. CDR1 and CDR2 from the germline V gene are SGHDT and YYEEEE. DNA for the CDR3: TGTGCCAGCGGGGGGCGGAGGGGGCTCGACGAGCAGTACTTC. This translates into CASGGRRGLDEQYF. The full variable domain, completed using reference TRBV5-6 and TRBJ2-7, is DAGVTQSPTHLIKTRGQQVTLRCSPKSGHDTVSWYQQALGQGPQFIFQYYEEEERQRGNFPDRFSGHQFPNYSSELNVNALLLGDSALYLCASGGRRGLDEQYFGPGTRLTVT.

The rearrangement links TRBV11-1 to TRBJ2-5; D may be TRBD2 (5 bases). V was cut by 5 bases and J by 1 base, with 11 bases left in between. Per the germline V gene, CDR1 is SGHAT and CDR2 is FQDESV (reference sequence). The CDR3 has 14 amino acids. The CDR3 sequence: CASSRTGFQETQYF. CDR3 DNA sequence: TGTGCCAGCAGCAGGACGGGGTTCCAAGAGACCCAGTACTTC.

The genes are TRBV9 and TRBJ2-7; 12 nucleotides align to TRBD2. This CDR3 region has 16 residues. The junction had 13 bases not matched to a gene; V was cut back by 7 bases and J by 5 bases. Germline V gene lookup returns CDR1 SGDLS and CDR2 YYNGEE. The CDR3 nucleotides read TGTGCCAGCCCCCTAGGCCCTAGCGGGAGGGTGAACGAGCAGTACTTC. This sequence encodes CASPLGPSGRVNEQYF.

This clone was found a few times. The V gene is TRBV29-1, the J gene TRBJ2-2; 14 bases align to TRBD2. The CDR3 runs 19 residues. CDR1 and CDR2 from the germline V gene are SQVTM and ANQGSEA. Germline trimming cut 6 bases from V and 7 bases from J; bases unmatched to any gene: 19. CDR3 nucleotides: TGCAGCGTCCAAGGACTAGCGGGAGGCCAAGAGAGCGAAGTCGGGGAGCTGTTTTTT. Translating gives CSVQGLAGGQESEVGELFF.

The rearrangement links TRBV2 to TRBJ1-1; TRBD1 aligns across 8 bases. V lost 6 bases to trimming and J lost 3 bases; unmatched junction nucleotides: 9. There are 15 residues in the CDR3. The germline V gene has CDR1 SNHLY and CDR2 FYNNEI. The CDR3 region has the DNA TGTGCCAGCAGGGAGGACAGGGCTCGAGACACTGAAGCTTTCTTT. It specifies CASREDRARDTEAFF.

This clone was observed a handful of times. V and J are TRBV5-1 and TRBJ1-4; no firm D call. The CDR3 spans 16 residues. V lost 1 base and J 2 bases, leaving 12 bases between the germline ends. Germline V gives CDR1 SGHRS, CDR2 YFSETQ. CDR3 protein: CASSLFAGSTNEKLFF. The CDR3 DNA sequence: TGCGCCAGCAGCTTGTTCGCCGGGAGTACTAATGAAAAACTGTTTTTT.

This clone was found a few times. This chain connects TRBV5-1 to TRBJ1-2; 7 bases map to TRBD1. The CDR3 covers 13 residues. Per the germline V gene, CDR1 is SGHRS and CDR2 is YFSETQ. V dropped 2 bases and J dropped 7; count of bases not matched to a gene: 5. The CDR3 coding sequence is TGCGCCAGCAGCTTTGCAGGGGGAATTGGCTACACCTTC. It is translated as CASSFAGGIGYTF.

The J gene is TRBJ2-1, the V gene TRBV5-4; TRBD2 aligns across 9 bases. In germline, CDR1 is SGHNT, CDR2 YYREEE (reference sequence). The CDR3 runs to 16 residues. V shed 0 bases and J 7 bases; nucleotides not matched to a gene: 8. The CDR3 DNA reads as TGTGCCAGCAGCTTGGGGGCGGGAGGGCATGTAAATGAGCAGTTCTTC. The encoded protein is CASSLGAGGHVNEQFF.

This rearrangement joins TRBV6-2 or TRBV6-3 to TRBJ2-5, with 9 bases identical to TRBD2. CDR1 is MNHEY and CDR2 is SVGEGT in the germline V gene. The CDR3 sequence is 15 residues long. V dropped 0 bases and J dropped 7; count of bases not matched to a gene: 6. The CDR3 DNA reads TGTGCCAGCAGTTACTCGGGACTAGCTTCTTGGACCCAGTACTTC. Its translation is CASSYSGLASWTQYF.

This rearrangement joins TRBV25-1 to TRBJ1-2; 9 nucleotides line up with TRBD1. J gave up 12 bases and V 4 bases, and 6 bases lay outside the gene matches. Germline CDR1 MGHDK, CDR2 SYGVNS. The CDR3 covers 12 residues. The CDR3 region is CASSVGQGPHTF. CDR3 bases: TGTGCCAGCAGTGTGGGACAGGGCCCTCACACCTTC.

This chain connects TRBV7-9 to TRBJ1-2; TRBD1 is a possible D gene (5 bases). The CDR3 consists of 13 residues. V gave up 3 bases and J gave up 4 bases, with 9 bases separating them. The germline V gene has CDR1 SEHNR and CDR2 FQNEAQ (reference sequence). CDR3 loop: CASSFGQVYGYTF. The CDR3 nucleotides read TGTGCCAGCAGCTTTGGACAAGTCTATGGCTACACCTTC.

J is TRBJ2-3 and V is TRBV3-1 (or the pseudogene TRBV3-2); 12 nucleotides agree with TRBD2. From germline, CDR1 is LGHDT and CDR2 YNNKEL (reference sequence). The V and J ends lost 7 bases and 6 bases, in that order; junction bases with no gene match: 8. The CDR3 loop spans 15 amino acids. CDR3 sequence reads: CASTGGLAGYDTQYF. The CDR3 DNA follows: TGTGCCAGCACCGGAGGACTAGCGGGATACGATACGCAGTATTTT.

The chain couples TRBV9 to TRBJ2-7, with D possibly matching TRBD1 (6 bases). This CDR3 contains 14 residues. Trimming took off 3 bases at V and 5 bases at J, with 15 bases between the two ends. From germline, CDR1 is SGDLS and CDR2 YYNGEE. The CDR3 DNA is TGTGCCAGCAGCGCCGGAGACAGGTCTCACGAGCAGTACTTC. This encodes CASSAGDRSHEQYF. Together with reference TRBV9 and TRBJ2-7, the CDR3 gives the full variable domain: DSGVTQTPKHLITATGQRVTLRCSPRSGDLSVYWYQQSLDQGLQFLIQYYNGEERAKGNILERFSAQQFPDLHSELNLSSLELGDSALYFCASSAGDRSHEQYFGPGTRLTVT.

This chain uses TRBV4-1 with TRBJ2-1, with D unclear. The CDR3 contains 17 residues. Germline V gene sequence: CDR1 MGHRA, CDR2 YSYEKL. V was clipped by 0 bases and J by 0 bases, with 12 bases between them. The CDR3 reads CASSQDLESVSYNEQFF. CDR3 DNA sequence: TGCGCCAGCAGCCAAGATTTAGAGAGCGTCTCCTACAATGAGCAGTTCTTC.

J is TRBJ1-3 and V is TRBV30, with unresolved D. Germline assignment: CDR1 GTSNPN and CDR2 SVGIG (reference sequence). This CDR3 spans 13 amino acids. V was shortened by 0 bases and J by 7 bases, with 10 bases between the two germline ends. CDR3 protein: CAWSVSVWNTIYF. For the CDR3, the DNA is TGTGCCTGGAGTGTCTCAGTCTGGAACACCATATATTTT.